This T cell receptor (beta chain) was captured by sequencing in a study of blood T cell repertoires in COVID-19 (dated by TCRdb to the early 2020s). Regarding the study in general: Samples covering the acute and convalescent phases of COVID-19 were provided by collaborators in the United States, Italy and Spain. The repertoires were released in a freely available public database intended as a resource for research on the immune response to SARS-CoV-2. The samples were drawn from two sources: the first 160 participants of the ongoing ImmuneRACE study, and about 1,300 subjects contributed by 6 global collaborators. A de-identified subject ID, COVID-19 status, age in years and sex were almost always included in the sample metadata. HLA class I and class II types, where available, came from metadata supplied by the sample provider rather than from assay-based typing. The material from the prospective study consisted of cDNA or gDNA derived from T cells, B-cell-depleted T cells, or PBMCs. Deeply sampled blood TCRbeta repertoires from subjects exposed to, actively infected with, or recovered from COVID-19 were included in the dataset.

A single count supports this clone. The antigen it recognizes is unknown. The sample holds no much larger clone one base away, and base qualities are not on file. The immunoSEQ Assay, a bias-controlled multiplex PCR, was used to amplify TCRbeta CDR3 regions from genomic DNA. In the paper's pipeline: Within the assay, amplification of reference gene primers was used to estimate how many nucleated cells each sample contained. Sequence reads were collapsed and filtered to measure the absolute abundance of every unique TCRbeta CDR3 rearrangement. Productive Simpson clonality was computed per sample as the square root of Simpson's diversity index over productive rearrangements. What TCRdb holds here is the immuneACCESS table cut down to in-frame rearrangements. Part of the clones is not present; checked against another copy, under half of the missing clones reflect an unresolved V gene, and the others are unexplained. The D gene and trimming were derived from the DNA, and the V and J assignments and clone size from that table. For this sample the table gives about 670,000 clones, of which about nine tenths were detected only once. Under 0.3% of the sample belongs to the ten largest clones.

Each collaborating institution followed its own protocols to collect whole blood in K2EDTA tubes. For TCRbeta analysis, collaborator samples were shipped as frozen whole blood, as isolated PBMCs, or as DNA extracted from either sample type. The paper's findings and limits, for the study overall: The amount of clinical and demographic metadata varied by source and participant and was provided uncurated.

CDR1 and CDR2 (SGHRS, YFSETQ) derive from the germline V gene. V is shortened by 0 bases, J by 4 bases, and the region joining them spans 8 bases. There are 14 amino acids in the CDR3, from cysteine to phenylalanine inclusive. The kept DNA is CDR3 alone, 42 bases in frame from the first base. The sequence is built from TRBV5-1 and TRBJ1-5; the D gene remains uncertain. This clonotype was sampled from a woman between 18 and 30 years old with acute or convalescent COVID-19. The specimen was peripheral blood. CDR3 loop: CASSLDAGNQPQHF. The nucleotides are TGCGCCAGCAGCTTGGACGCAGGTAATCAGCCCCAGCATTTT. Supplemented by the reference TRBV5-1 and TRBJ1-5 proteins around the CDR3, the complete variable domain is KAGVTQTPRYLIKTRGQQVTLSCSPISGHRSVSWYQQTPGQGLQFLFEYFSETQRNKGNFPGRFSGRQFSNSRSEMNVSTLELGDSALYLCASSLDAGNQPQHFGDGTRLSIL.